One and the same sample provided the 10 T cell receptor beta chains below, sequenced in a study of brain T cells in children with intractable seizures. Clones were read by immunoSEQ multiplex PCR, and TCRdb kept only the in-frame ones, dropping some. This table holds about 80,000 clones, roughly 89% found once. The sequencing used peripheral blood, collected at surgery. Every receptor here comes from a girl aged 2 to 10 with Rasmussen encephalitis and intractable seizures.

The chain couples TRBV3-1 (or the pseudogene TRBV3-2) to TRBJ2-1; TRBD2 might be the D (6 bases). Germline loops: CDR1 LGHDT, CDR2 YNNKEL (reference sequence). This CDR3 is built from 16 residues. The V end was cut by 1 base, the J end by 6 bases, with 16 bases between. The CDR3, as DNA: TGTGCCAGCAGCCAAGCCCCGGGAGCGGGTTTCAATGAGCAGTTCTTC. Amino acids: CASSQAPGAGFNEQFF.

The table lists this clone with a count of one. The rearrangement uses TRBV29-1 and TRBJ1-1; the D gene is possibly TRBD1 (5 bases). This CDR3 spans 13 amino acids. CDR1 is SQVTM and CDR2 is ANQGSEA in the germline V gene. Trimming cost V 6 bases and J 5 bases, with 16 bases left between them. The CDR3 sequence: CSVAGTLGTEAFF. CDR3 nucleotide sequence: TGCAGCGTCGCCGGGACTTTGGGGACTGAAGCTTTCTTT.

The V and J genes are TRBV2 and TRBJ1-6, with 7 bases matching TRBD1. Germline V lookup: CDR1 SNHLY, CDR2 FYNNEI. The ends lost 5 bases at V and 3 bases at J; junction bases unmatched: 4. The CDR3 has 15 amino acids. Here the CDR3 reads CASSMGQRYNSPLHF. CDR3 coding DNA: TGTGCCAGCAGTATGGGACAGCGCTATAATTCACCCCTCCACTTT.

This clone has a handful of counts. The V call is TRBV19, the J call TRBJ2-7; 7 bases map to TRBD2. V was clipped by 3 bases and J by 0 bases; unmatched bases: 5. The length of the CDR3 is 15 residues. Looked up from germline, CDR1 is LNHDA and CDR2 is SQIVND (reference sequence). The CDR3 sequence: CASSMASGISYEQYF. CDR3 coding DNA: TGTGCCAGTAGTATGGCTAGCGGCATCTCCTACGAGCAGTACTTC.

This chain's CDR3 is CASSSGVEQFF. The CDR3 nucleotides read TGTGCCAGCAGCTCTGGGGTTGAGCAGTTCTTC. The gene calls are TRBV11-2 and TRBJ2-1; D remains unclear. Germline loops: CDR1 SGHAT, CDR2 FQNNGV. The ends were cut back, 4 bases at V and 9 bases at J, with 7 bases in the middle. The CDR3 consists of 11 residues.

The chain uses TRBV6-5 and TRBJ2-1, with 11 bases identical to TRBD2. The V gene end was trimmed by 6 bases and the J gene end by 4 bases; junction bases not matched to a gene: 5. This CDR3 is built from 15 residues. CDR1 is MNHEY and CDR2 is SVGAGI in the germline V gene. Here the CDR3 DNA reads TGTGCCAGCAGGGTGACTAGCGGGATTTACAATGAGCAGTTCTTC. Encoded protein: CASRVTSGIYNEQFF.

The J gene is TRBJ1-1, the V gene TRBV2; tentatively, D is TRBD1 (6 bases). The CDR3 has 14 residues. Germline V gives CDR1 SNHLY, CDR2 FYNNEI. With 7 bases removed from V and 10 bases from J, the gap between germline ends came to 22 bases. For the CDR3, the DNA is TGTGCCAGCACCGACGGGACACGCAGGGCGAGAGCTTTCTTT. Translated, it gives CASTDGTRRARAFF.

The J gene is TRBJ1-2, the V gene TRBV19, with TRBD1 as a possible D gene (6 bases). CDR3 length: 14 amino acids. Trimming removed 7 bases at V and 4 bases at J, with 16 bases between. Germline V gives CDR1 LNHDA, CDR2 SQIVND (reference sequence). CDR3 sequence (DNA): TGTGCCAGTAAAATAGGACAGAAAAGCTATGGCTACACCTTC. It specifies CASKIGQKSYGYTF.

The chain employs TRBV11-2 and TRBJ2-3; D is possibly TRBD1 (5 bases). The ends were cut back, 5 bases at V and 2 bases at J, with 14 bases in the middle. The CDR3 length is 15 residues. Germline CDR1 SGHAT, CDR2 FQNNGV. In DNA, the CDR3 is TGTGCCAGCAGCCGGACACACTTGGACACAGATACGCAGTATTTT. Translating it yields CASSRTHLDTDTQYF.

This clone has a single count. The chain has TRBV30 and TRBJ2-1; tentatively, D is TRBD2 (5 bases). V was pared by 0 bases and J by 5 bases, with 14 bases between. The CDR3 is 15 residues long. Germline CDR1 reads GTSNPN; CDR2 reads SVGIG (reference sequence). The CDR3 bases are TGTGCCTGGAGTGTATCCGGAGGCCCACACAATGAGCAGTTCTTC. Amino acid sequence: CAWSVSGGPHNEQFF. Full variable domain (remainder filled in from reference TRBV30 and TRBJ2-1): SQTIHQWPATLVQPVGSPLSLECTVEGTSNPNLYWYRQAAGRGLQLLFYSVGIGQISSEVPQNLSASRPQDRQFILSSKKLLLSDSGFYLCAWSVSGGPHNEQFFGPGTRLTVL.